Only a few counts were recorded for the clone carrying this TCR beta chain. PCR was run on genomic DNA. The TCR beta CDR3 region was amplified using 30 forward and 13 reverse primers. TCRdb re-called the multiplex PCR reads with MiXCR, one entry per CDR3 protein. The table records 270,000 or so distinct CDR3 sequences, roughly 44% of them present only once. These data belong to a study of type 1 and type 2 diabetes patients. No donor had another autoimmune disease or recent infection within four weeks. CDR1 and CDR2 (germline): LNHDA, SQIVND (reference sequence). This CDR3 region has 16 residues. With V trimmed by 4 bases and J by 3 bases, 7 bases remained unmatched.

Sequencing used peripheral blood mononuclear cells (PBMCs). This chain connects TRBV19 to TRBJ1-5; 9 bases line up with TRBD1. This TCR was recovered from a man between 18 and 35 years old with type 2 diabetes. The CDR3 nucleotides are TGTGCCAGTAGTACCGGGACAGGGCATTACAATCAGCCCCAGCATTTT. It encodes CASSTGTGHYNQPQHF. Filled out from reference TRBV19 and TRBJ1-5, the complete variable domain reads DGGITQSPKYLFRKEGQNVTLSCEQNLNHDAMYWYRQDPGQGLRLIYYSQIVNDFQKGDIAEGYSVSREKKESFPLTVTSAQKNPTAFYLCASSTGTGHYNQPQHFGDGTRLSIL.